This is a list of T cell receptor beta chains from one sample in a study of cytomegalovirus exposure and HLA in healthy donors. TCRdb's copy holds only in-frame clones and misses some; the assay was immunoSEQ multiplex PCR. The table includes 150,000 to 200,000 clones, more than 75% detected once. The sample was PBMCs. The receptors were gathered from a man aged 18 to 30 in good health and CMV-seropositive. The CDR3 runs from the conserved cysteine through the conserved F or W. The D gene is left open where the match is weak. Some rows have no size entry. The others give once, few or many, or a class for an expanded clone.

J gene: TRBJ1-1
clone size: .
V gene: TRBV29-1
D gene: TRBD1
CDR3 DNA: TGCAGCGTTTCAGGGACAGCTAACACTGAAGCTTTCTTT
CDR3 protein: CSVSGTANTEAFF

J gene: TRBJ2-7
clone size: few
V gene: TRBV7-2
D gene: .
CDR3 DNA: TGTGCCAGCAGCTTAGCGTCCGCAGGGACAAGCTACGAGCAGTACTTC
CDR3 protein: CASSLASAGTSYEQYF

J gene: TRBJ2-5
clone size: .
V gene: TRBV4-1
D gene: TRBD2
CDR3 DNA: TGCGCCAGCAGCCAAGATCCGCAGCGGGGGGCGCGTGAGACCCAGTACTTC
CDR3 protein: CASSQDPQRGARETQYF

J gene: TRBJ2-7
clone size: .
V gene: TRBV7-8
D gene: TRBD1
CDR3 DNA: TGTGCCAGCAGCTCTAAACGGACAGGGGTGTTCGAGCAGTACTTC
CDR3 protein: CASSSKRTGVFEQYF

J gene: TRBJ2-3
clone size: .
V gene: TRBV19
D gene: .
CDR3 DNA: TGTGCCAGTAGTGGCCCGGGGAGCACAGATACGCAGTATTTT
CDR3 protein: CASSGPGSTDTQYF

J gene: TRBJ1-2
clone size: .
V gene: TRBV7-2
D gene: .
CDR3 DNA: TGTGCCAGCAGCCCCGTGGCAGGGCCTGGGGGCTACACCTTC
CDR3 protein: CASSPVAGPGGYTF

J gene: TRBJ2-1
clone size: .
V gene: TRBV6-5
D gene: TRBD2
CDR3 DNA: TGTGCCAGCAGTTACAGCCAAGCGGGGGGGTTAAATGAGCAGTTCTTC
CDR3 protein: CASSYSQAGGLNEQFF

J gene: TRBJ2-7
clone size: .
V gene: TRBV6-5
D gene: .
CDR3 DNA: TGTGCCAGCGGGCAGGGCGTATTCTACGAGCAGTACTTC
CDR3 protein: CASGQGVFYEQYF

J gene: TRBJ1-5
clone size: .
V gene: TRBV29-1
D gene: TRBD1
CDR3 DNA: TGCAGCGTTGGGGCAGGGGGTAATCAGCCCCAGCATTTT
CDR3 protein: CSVGAGGNQPQHF

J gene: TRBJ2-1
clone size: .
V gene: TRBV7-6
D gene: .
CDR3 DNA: TGTGCCAGCAGCCCCTCTTTGAATGAGCAGTTCTTC
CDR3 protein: CASSPSLNEQFF

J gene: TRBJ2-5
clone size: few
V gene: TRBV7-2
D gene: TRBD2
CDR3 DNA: TGTGCCAGCAGCTCCCTAGCGGGAAGCGGGACCCAGTACTTC
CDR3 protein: CASSSLAGSGTQYF

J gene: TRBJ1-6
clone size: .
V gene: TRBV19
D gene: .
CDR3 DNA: TGTGCCAGTAGCCCCGCGGCTGCCTTAGGATCACCCCTCCACTTT
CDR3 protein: CASSPAAALGSPLHF

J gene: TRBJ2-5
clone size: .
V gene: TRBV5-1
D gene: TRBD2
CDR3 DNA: TGCGCCAGCAGCGGGACTAGCGGGGGGGGAGAGACCCAGTACTTC
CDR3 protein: CASSGTSGGGETQYF

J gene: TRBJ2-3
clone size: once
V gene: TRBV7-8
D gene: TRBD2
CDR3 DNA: TGTGCCAGCAGCCACCACCAGCGGGGGGGGACAGATACGCAGTATTTT
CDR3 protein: CASSHHQRGGTDTQYF

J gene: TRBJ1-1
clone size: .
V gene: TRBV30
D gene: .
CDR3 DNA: TGTGCCTGGAGTCTCCGCGTCGGGGAAGCTTTCTTT
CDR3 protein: CAWSLRVGEAFF

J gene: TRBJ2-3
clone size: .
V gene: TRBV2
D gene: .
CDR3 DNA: TGTGCCAGCAGGGCGGGGTGGGGCACAGATACGCAGTATTTT
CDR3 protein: CASRAGWGTDTQYF

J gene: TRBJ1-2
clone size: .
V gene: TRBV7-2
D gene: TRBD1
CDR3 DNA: TGTGCCAGCAGCTTTGGGACAGTTCCCTATGGCTACACCTTC
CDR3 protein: CASSFGTVPYGYTF

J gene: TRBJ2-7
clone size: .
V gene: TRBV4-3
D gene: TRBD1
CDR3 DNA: TGCGCCAGCAGCCAAGATTGGAAAGTCGGGACAGGGATTAACGAGCAGTACTTC
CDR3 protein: CASSQDWKVGTGINEQYF

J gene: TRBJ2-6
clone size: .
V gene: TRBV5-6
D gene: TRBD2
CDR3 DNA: TGTGCCAGCAGCAGGACTAGCGGGGTCCTGACTTTC
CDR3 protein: CASSRTSGVLTF

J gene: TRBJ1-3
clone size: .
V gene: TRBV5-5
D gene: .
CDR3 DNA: TGTGCCAGCAGCTTGTCAGGGCGAGGAAACACCATATATTTT
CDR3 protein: CASSLSGRGNTIYF

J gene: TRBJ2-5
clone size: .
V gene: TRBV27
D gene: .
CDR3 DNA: TGTGCCAGCAGGCGGGGAGGAGAGACCCAGTACTTC
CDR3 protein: CASRRGGETQYF

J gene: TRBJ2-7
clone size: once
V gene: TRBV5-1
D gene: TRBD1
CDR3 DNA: TGCGCCAGCAGCTTGTCGACAGGGACCTACGAGCAGTACTTC
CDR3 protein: CASSLSTGTYEQYF

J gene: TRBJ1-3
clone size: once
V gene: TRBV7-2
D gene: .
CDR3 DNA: TGTGCCAGCAGCTTAGCTGGCGGGGCGCTAGGAAACACCATATATTTT
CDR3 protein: CASSLAGGALGNTIYF

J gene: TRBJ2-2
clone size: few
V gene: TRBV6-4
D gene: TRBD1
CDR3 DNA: TGTGCCAGCAAAAGGACAGGAGCCTCCGGGGAGCTGTTTTTT
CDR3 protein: CASKRTGASGELFF

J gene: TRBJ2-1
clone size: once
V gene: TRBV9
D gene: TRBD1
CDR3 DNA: TGTGCCAGCAGCGCCACAGGGGCGCCGTACAATGAGCAGTTCTTC
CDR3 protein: CASSATGAPYNEQFF

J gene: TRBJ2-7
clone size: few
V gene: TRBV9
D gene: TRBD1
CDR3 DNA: TGTGCCAGCAGCCCTCTCCCAGGGGGCGATGAGCAGTACTTC
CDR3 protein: CASSPLPGGDEQYF

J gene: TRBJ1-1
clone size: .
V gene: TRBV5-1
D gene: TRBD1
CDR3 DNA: TGCGCCAGCAGCCTTGGACAGGGGCGTGGCACTGAAGCTTTCTTT
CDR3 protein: CASSLGQGRGTEAFF

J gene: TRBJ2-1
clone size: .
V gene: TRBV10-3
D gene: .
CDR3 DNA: TGTGCCATCAGCGGGAATGACAATGAGCAGTTCTTC
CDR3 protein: CAISGNDNEQFF

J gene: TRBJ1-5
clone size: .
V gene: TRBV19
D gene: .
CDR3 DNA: TGTGCCAGTAGTGGCCCTCAGTGGGCCCACCAGCCCCAGCATTTT
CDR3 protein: CASSGPQWAHQPQHF

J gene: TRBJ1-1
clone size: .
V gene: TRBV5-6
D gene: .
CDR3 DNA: TGTGCCAGCAGCATCGACAAATACACTGAAGCTTTCTTT
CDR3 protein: CASSIDKYTEAFF

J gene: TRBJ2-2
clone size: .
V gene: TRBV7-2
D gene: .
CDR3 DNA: TGTGCCAGCAGCTTAAGCTCCGCGACGAACACCGGGGAGCTGTTTTTT
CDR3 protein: CASSLSSATNTGELFF

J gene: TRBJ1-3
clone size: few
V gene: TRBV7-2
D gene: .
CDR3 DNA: TGTGCCAGCAGCTCGGGACTTGGAAACACCATATATTTT
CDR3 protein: CASSSGLGNTIYF

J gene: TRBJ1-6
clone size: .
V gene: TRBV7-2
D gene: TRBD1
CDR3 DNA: TGTGCCAGCAGACAAAACAGGGGAGGCAATTCACCCCTCCACTTT
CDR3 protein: CASRQNRGGNSPLHF

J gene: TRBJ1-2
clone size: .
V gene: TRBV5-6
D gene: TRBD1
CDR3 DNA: TGTGCCAGCAGCCCCGGACAGGGGACTTACTATGGCTACACCTTC
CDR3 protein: CASSPGQGTYYGYTF

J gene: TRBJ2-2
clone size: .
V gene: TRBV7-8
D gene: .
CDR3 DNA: TGTGCCAGCAGCCTCAACACCGGGGAGCTGTTTTTT
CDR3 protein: CASSLNTGELFF

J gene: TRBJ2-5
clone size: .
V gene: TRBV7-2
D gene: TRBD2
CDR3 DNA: TGTGCCAGCAGCTTAGGGGGGGGCCAAGAGACCCAGTACTTC
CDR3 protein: CASSLGGGQETQYF

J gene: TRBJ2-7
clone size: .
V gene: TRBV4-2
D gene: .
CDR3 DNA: TGTGCCAGCAGCCAAGAGCGGTTGGACTTGACCTACGAGCAGTACTTC
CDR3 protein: CASSQERLDLTYEQYF

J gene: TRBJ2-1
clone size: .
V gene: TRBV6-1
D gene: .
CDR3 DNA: TGTGCCAGACCATCGCCCGGGGGGCGAGGGCATGAGCAGTTCTTC
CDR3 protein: CARPSPGGRGHEQFF